Below, 3 T cell receptor beta chains from the same sample are listed, as sequenced in a study of blood T cells in healthy people across ages. A second PCR of 7 to 11 cycles used a sample-barcoded 5' primer and a J-beta primer mix. TCRdb redid the calling of the 5' RACE reads with MiXCR, one entry per CDR3 protein. The profile covers roughly 800,000 distinct CDR3 sequences, with roughly 60% appearing a single time and 22% taken by the ten largest. Sequenced: blood. The receptors stem from a man aged 25 to 40 in good health.

This clonotype was counted a few times. This chain uses TRBV20-1 with TRBJ2-5; 7 positions match TRBD2. V gave up 1 base and J gave up 1 base; unmatched junction bases: 6. Per the germline V gene, CDR1 is DFQATT and CDR2 is SNEGSKA (reference sequence). This CDR3 region has 15 residues. CDR3 coding DNA: TGCAGTGCTAGAGCGGGGGGTACGTCCCAAGAGACCCAGTACTTC. This gives the protein CSARAGGTSQETQYF.

The chain is built from TRBV6-5 and TRBJ2-1; 9 positions match TRBD2. With V trimmed by 0 bases and J by 5 bases, 8 bases remained unmatched. The germline gives CDR1 MNHEY, CDR2 SVGAGI. The CDR3 is 17 residues long. This CDR3 reads CASSYSKGAGGNNEQFF. The DNA of the CDR3 is TGTGCCAGCAGTTACTCGAAGGGGGCGGGGGGGAACAATGAGCAGTTCTTC.

The V gene is TRBV30, the J gene TRBJ1-2, with D unclear. The CDR3 sequence is 15 residues long. V was shortened by 2 bases and J by 2 bases, with 15 bases between the two germline ends. Germline V gives CDR1 GTSNPN, CDR2 SVGIG (reference sequence). The CDR3: CAWSFSWESNYGYTF. CDR3 nucleotides: TGTGCCTGGAGTTTCTCGTGGGAGTCAAACTATGGCTACACCTTC. The whole variable domain, filled in from reference TRBV30 and TRBJ1-2, reads SQTIHQWPATLVQPVGSPLSLECTVEGTSNPNLYWYRQAAGRGLQLLFYSVGIGQISSEVPQNLSASRPQDRQFILSSKKLLLSDSGFYLCAWSFSWESNYGYTFGSGTRLTVV.